This TCR beta chain was sequenced during a study of Ad26.COV2.S vaccination and SARS-CoV-2 variants. Germline values: CDR1 LGHNA, CDR2 YSLEER. The CDR3 covers 15 residues. J was trimmed by 4 bases and V by 3 bases; bases with no gene match: 5. Generated by immunoSEQ multiplex PCR, the TCRdb table keeps only in-frame clones and is missing some. Found here are 410,000 or so clones, approximately 92% of them singletons; the top ten hold about 1.7%. This sample's treatment: 15 to 20 received Ad26.COV2.S at low or high dose, single or two shots; 5 received placebo; per-sample allocation not given. Collection of samples fell on day 63 after the first vaccine or placebo injection.

This chain connects TRBV4-3 to TRBJ2-5, with TRBD1 matching 10 bases. Material: peripheral blood, obtained in a trial of Ad26.COV2.S vaccine versus placebo. This receptor was obtained from a person between 18 and 59 years old who received the Ad26.COV2.S COVID-19 vaccine or a placebo. CDR3 in DNA: TGCGCCAGCAGCCACTTGACAGGGGGCTTAGAGACCCAGTACTTC. Its translation is CASSHLTGGLETQYF.